This T cell receptor (beta chain) appears in the sequencing data of a study of cytomegalovirus exposure and HLA in healthy donors. CDR1 SNHLY and CDR2 FYNNEI come from the germline V gene. Trimming at V came to 6 bases and at J to 4 bases, leaving 6 bases not matched to a gene. The CDR3 runs 14 residues. The study ran its PCR with 60 Vbeta and 13 Jbeta primers. Data came from immunoSEQ multiplex PCR; TCRdb stores just in-frame clones and leaves some out. The profile shows about 160,000 clones, around three quarters of them singletons. Points on this clone: Its antigen is not identified.

All donors participated as healthy donors of bone marrow. Findings of the study overall: Per published accounts, TCR beta sequences correctly predicted the HLA-A and HLA-B alleles of most subjects.

The sample was PBMCs. The chain has TRBV2 and TRBJ1-5; 7 bases map to TRBD1. This receptor was identified in a man in his forties or fifties in good health and CMV-seronegative. DNA of the CDR3: TGTGCCAGCAGGGTGGGACAGACGAATCAGCCCCAGCATTTT. It yields the protein CASRVGQTNQPQHF.